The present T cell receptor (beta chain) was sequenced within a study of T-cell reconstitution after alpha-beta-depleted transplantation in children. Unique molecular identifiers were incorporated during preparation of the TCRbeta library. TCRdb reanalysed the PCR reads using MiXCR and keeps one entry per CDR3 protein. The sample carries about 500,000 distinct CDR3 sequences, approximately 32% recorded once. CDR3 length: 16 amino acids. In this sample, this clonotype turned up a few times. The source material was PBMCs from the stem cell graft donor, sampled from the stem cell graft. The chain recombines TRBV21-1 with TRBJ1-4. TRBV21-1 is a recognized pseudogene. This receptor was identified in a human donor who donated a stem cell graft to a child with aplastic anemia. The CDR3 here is CATDQGHRTTNEKLFF. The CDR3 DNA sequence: TGTGCCACCGACCAGGGCCATCGCACAACTAATGAAAAACTGTTTTTT.